This entry features one T cell receptor beta chain sequence. These data belong to a study of OX40 agonist ivuxolimab in advanced cancers. The germline gives CDR1 SGHTA, CDR2 FQGNSA. V shed 2 bases and J shed 5 bases, with 18 bases lying between them. This CDR3 is built from 16 residues. Method: immunoSEQ multiplex PCR; TCRdb's copy keeps in-frame clones and lacks some. The top ten clones hold 1.1% of a sample with approximately 65,000 clones, around 86% of them seen once. Patients had blood sampled at baseline and again on cycle 4 day 1 and cycle 7 day 1. The starting material was CD4+ or CD8+ T cells sorted from blood, obtained in a trial of the OX40 agonist ivuxolimab. The TCR originated in an adult with an advanced solid tumor such as melanoma, head and neck, liver or kidney cancer. The V and J genes are TRBV7-2 and TRBJ2-5; tentative D call: TRBD1 (6 bases). The CDR3 DNA reads TGTGCCAGCAGCTTACTTCTTATAGGGGGTGGGGAGACCCAGTACTTC. This codes for CASSLLLIGGGETQYF.